This entry describes one T cell receptor beta chain. Its antigen is as yet unknown. This CDR3 contains 14 residues. Looked up from germline, CDR1 is KGHSH and CDR2 is LQKENI. V shed 2 bases and J 4 bases; nucleotides not matched to a gene: 1. The data originate from a study of shared clonotypes between healthy human individuals. Study details: Aged 18 to 49, the donors were a couple of women and three men.

TCRdb keeps only in-frame clones here, not all; method: immunoSEQ multiplex PCR. This sample has over 1.4 million clones, with 95% to 97% found just once. Overall study results and limits: It was observed that roughly 5.5% of naive CD4 clonotypes were shared across a few donors.

The donor population consisted of healthy HIV-negative adults with no recent acute infections or vaccinations. The rearrangement links TRBV18 to TRBJ2-5; 10 bases align to TRBD2. The receptor's source is a man aged 30 to 39 in good health. Sequenced input: naive CD4+ T cells sorted from blood. The subset: CD45RA+ positively selected. CDR3 in DNA: TGTGCCAGCTCACCAAGACTAGCGGGAGAGACCCAGTACTTC. Translated: CASSPRLAGETQYF. The variable domain in full, completed from reference TRBV18 and TRBJ2-5, reads NAGVMQNPRHLVRRRGQEARLRCSPMKGHSHVYWYRQLPEEGLKFMVYLQKENIIDESGMPKERFSAEFPKEGPSILRIQQVVRGDSAAYFCASSPRLAGETQYFGPGTRLLVL.